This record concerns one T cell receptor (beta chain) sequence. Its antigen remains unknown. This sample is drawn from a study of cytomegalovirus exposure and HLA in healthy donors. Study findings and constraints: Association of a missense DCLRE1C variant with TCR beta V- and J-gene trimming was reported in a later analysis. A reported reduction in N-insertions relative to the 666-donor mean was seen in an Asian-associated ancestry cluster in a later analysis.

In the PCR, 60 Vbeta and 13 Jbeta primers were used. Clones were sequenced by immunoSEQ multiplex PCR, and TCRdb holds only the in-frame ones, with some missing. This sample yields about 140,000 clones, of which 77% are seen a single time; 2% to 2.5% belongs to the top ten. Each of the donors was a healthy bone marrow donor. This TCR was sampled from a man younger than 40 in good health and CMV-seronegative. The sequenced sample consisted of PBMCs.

The DNA for the CDR3 is TGTGCCAGTACCCCGGGACTTTCCTACGAGCAGTACTTC. Translation gives CASTPGLSYEQYF. The chain carries TRBV7-8 and TRBJ2-5; possible D gene TRBD2, 6 bases. The DNA end is more similar to TRBJ2-7, so the J call may be wrong. Germline V gene sequence: CDR1 SGHVS, CDR2 FQNEAQ. The CDR3 is 13 amino acids.